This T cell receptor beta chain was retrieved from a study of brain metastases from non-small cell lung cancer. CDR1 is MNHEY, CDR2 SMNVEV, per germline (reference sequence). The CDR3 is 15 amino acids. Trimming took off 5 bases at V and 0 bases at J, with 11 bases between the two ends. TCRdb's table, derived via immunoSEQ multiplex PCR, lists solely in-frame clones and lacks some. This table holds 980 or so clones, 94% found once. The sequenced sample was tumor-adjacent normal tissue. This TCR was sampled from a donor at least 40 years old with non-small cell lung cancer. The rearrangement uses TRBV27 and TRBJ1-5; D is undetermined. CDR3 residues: CASSADWDSNQPQHF. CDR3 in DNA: TGTGCCAGCAGTGCGGACTGGGATAGCAATCAGCCCCAGCATTTT.